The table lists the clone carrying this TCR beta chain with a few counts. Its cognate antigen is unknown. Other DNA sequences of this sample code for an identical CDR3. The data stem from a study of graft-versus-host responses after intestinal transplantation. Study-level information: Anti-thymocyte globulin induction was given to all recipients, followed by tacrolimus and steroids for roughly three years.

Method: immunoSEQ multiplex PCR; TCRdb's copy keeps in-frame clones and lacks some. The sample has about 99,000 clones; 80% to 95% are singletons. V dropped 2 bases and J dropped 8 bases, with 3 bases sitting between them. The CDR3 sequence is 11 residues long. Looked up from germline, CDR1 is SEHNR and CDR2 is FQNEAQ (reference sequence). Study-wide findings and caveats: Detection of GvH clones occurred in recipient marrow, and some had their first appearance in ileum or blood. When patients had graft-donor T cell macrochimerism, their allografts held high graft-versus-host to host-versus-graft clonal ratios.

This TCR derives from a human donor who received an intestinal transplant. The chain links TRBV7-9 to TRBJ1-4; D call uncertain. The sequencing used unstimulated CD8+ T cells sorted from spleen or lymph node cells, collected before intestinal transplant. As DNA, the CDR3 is TGTGCCAGCAGCTTAAGGGAAAAACTGTTTTTT. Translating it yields CASSLREKLFF.